This T cell receptor (beta chain) appears in the sequencing data of a study of tumor-infiltrating lymphocytes in primary liver carcinoma. Study results and limitations: The study found tumor-adjacent and tumor-blood pairs overlapped less than tumor region pairs. Top-250-clone fractions were significantly higher in tumors than in blood (p = 0.039).

Note on this clonotype: Its antigen is not known. A junction boundary mismatches the germline segment, possibly from a read error.

Co-extracting RNA and DNA was done with 20-30 mg of unsorted bulk tissue as input. From around 500 ng of total RNA, TCR beta-specific cDNA was reverse-transcribed using a constant-region primer. A slightly modified ARM-PCR protocol with three nested multiplex PCR rounds produced these TCR beta libraries. TRBV1-TRBV30 forward primers and a C-beta reverse primer were used in the first two PCR rounds, which each ran for approximately 11 cycles. TCRdb ran MiXCR on the multiplex PCR reads and lists one entry per CDR3 protein. This sample yields fewer than 75,000 distinct CDR3 sequences, of which about two thirds are seen a single time; around 44% belongs to the top ten. Germline lookup yields CDR1 ENHRY and CDR2 SYGVKD. The CDR3 contains 14 residues.

The receptor comes from a man aged 35 to 55 with primary liver carcinoma and hepatitis B virus infection. The chain employs TRBV10-3 and TRBJ1-5; D uncertain. The specimen was liver tumor tissue from sampling region 4. Specified subset: tumor region T4, right-lateral pole. DNA for the CDR3: TGTGCCGTCGGTGAGTATGAGGGCGATCAGTCCCAGCATTTT. Protein sequence: CAVGEYEGDQSQHF.